Listed here is a single TCR beta chain. Its antigen is as yet unknown. V was clipped by 4 bases and J by 5 bases, with 6 bases between them. The CDR3 loop spans 12 amino acids. Germline V gives CDR1 LGHDT, CDR2 YNNKEL (reference sequence). This entry is derived from a study of T cells after yellow fever vaccination. Study-wide background: When fractions had low cell numbers, they were prepared with SMART-Seq v4 Ultra Low Input. General study points: Reappearance after the booster was seen for most primary-vaccination clones, at more than 95% CD4 and around 90% CD8. Overall, a small share of clonotypes was seen in both CD4 and CD8 compartments.

5'RACE template switching added a universal primer site and UMIs to TCR cDNA. TCRdb itself ran the 5' RACE reads through MiXCR, one entry per CDR3 protein. The sample carries approximately 600,000 distinct CDR3 sequences, 9% to 15% recorded once. The chain carries TRBV3-1 and TRBJ2-1; D is undetermined. This sequence originates from a man aged 25-45 years who received the YFV17D yellow fever vaccine. Sequencing was performed on PBMCs, taken on the day of the yellow fever booster vaccination. The CDR3 coding sequence is TGTGCCAGCAGCCGGGAAAACAATGAGCAGTTCTTC. This codes for CASSRENNEQFF.